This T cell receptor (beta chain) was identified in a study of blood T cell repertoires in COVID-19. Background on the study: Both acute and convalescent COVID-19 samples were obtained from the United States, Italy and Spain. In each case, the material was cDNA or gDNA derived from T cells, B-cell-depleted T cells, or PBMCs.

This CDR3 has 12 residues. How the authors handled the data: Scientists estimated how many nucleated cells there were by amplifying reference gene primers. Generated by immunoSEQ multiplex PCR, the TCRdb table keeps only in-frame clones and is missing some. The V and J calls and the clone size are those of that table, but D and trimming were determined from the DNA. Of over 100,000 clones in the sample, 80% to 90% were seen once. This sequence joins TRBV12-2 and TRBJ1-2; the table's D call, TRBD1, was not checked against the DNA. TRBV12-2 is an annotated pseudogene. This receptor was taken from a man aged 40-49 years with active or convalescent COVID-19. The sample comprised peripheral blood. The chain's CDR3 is CASRLGTLGYTF. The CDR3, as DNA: TGTGCAAGTCGCCTCGGGACACTTGGCTACACCTTC.